Described below is a single T cell receptor beta chain sequence and its context. No conserved phenylalanine or tryptophan is present at the end of the CDR3, so a read error is the likely explanation. No cell sorting was done before RNA was extracted from the tissue. The normal lung tissue was taken more than 3 cm from the tumor edge. Three rounds of nested PCR, following a modified ARM-PCR protocol, produced the TCRbeta library. TCRdb reanalysed the multiplex PCR reads using MiXCR and keeps one entry per CDR3 protein. The sample shows around 76,000 distinct CDR3 sequences, over 60% of them seen only once. Germline CDR1 reads LGHNA; CDR2 reads YSLEER. The CDR3 runs to 13 residues. Trimming stripped 5 bases from V and 4 bases from J, with 9 bases between. The data originate from a study of tumor and adjacent non-tumor tissue in lung cancer. In the study overall: There were some 11 adenocarcinoma, 2 squamous cell carcinoma and 1 small cell lung cancer cases. Around 4 million productive TCRbeta reads were obtained per sample on average.

The source of this sequence is a man aged 70-80 years with non-small cell lung cancer. The rearrangement links TRBV4-3 to TRBJ2-1; D is undetermined. Sequencing was performed on distant non-tumor lung tissue. The CDR3 is CASSIQLYNEQFS. The CDR3 DNA reads as TGCGCCAGCAGCATACAGCTATACAATGAGCAGTTCTCC.